These T cell receptor beta chains were read from a single sample in a study of blood T cell repertoires in COVID-19. Assay used: immunoSEQ multiplex PCR; TCRdb lists only in-frame clones, some missing. The sample includes roughly 200,000 clones, 94% of them seen just once. Sequenced: peripheral blood. These receptors all stem from a man between 25 and 39 years old with COVID-19, enrolled during active disease. CDR3s include the opening cysteine and the closing phenylalanine or tryptophan. Each record gives: V gene, CDR3 length, D gene, J gene, clone size, CDR3 protein, CDR3 DNA. D genes are given only for firm matches. The listing skips clone size in some rows; elsewhere it reads once, few, many or a size class.

V: TRBV5-1
length: 15
D: NA
J: TRBJ1-3
size: NA
CDR3: CASSSAGPPSGTIYF
DNA: TGCGCCAGCAGCTCGGCGGGACCGCCGTCTGGGACCATATATTTT

V: TRBV1
length: 15
D: NA
J: TRBJ1-5
size: NA
CDR3: CTSRRRDRVRQPQHF
DNA: TGCACCAGCAGACGCCGGGACAGGGTAAGACAGCCCCAGCATTTT

V: TRBV7-9
length: 16
D: TRBD1
J: TRBJ1-6
size: NA
CDR3: CASSGDSLSYNSPLHF
DNA: TGTGCCAGCAGCGGGGACAGCCTCTCCTATAATTCACCCCTCCACTTT

V: TRBV24-1
length: 16
D: TRBD1
J: TRBJ2-3
size: NA
CDR3: CATSARDRGSTDTQYF
DNA: TGTGCCACCAGTGCTAGGGACAGGGGAAGCACAGATACGCAGTATTTT

V: TRBV13
length: 14
D: TRBD1
J: TRBJ1-1
size: NA
CDR3: CASSTGVVNTEAFF
DNA: TGTGCCAGCAGCACAGGGGTCGTGAACACTGAAGCTTTCTTT

V: TRBV6-5
length: 14
D: NA
J: TRBJ1-3
size: NA
CDR3: CASSSQGTGNTIYF
DNA: TGTGCCAGCAGCTCCCAGGGAACGGGAAACACCATATATTTT

V: TRBV6-2/TRBV6-3
length: 16
D: NA
J: TRBJ2-3
size: NA
CDR3: CASSYYTGTSTDTQYF
DNA: TGTGCCAGCAGTTATTATACCGGGACTAGCACAGATACGCAGTATTTT

V: TRBV15
length: 14
D: NA
J: TRBJ1-4
size: NA
CDR3: CATSRGQTGEKLFF
DNA: TGTGCCACCAGCAGAGGCCAGACCGGGGAAAAACTGTTTTTT

V: TRBV11-3
length: 13
D: TRBD1
J: TRBJ2-7
size: NA
CDR3: CASSLGGGGEQYF
DNA: TGTGCCAGCAGCTTAGGAGGGGGCGGCGAGCAGTACTTC

V: TRBV15
length: 16
D: TRBD2
J: TRBJ2-1
size: NA
CDR3: CATSRDWGGDGNEQFF
DNA: TGTGCCACCAGCAGAGATTGGGGGGGGGACGGCAATGAGCAGTTCTTC

V: TRBV6-5
length: 15
D: NA
J: TRBJ1-4
size: NA
CDR3: CASSPGGGTNEKLFF
DNA: TGTGCCAGCAGCCCCGGGGGGGGCACTAATGAAAAACTGTTTTTT

V: TRBV4-1
length: 15
D: TRBD1
J: TRBJ2-3
size: NA
CDR3: CASSQDGTGADTQYF
DNA: TGCGCCAGCAGCCAAGACGGGACAGGGGCAGATACGCAGTATTTT

V: TRBV4-2
length: 15
D: NA
J: TRBJ1-1
size: NA
CDR3: CASSQDPGGATEAFF
DNA: TGTGCCAGCAGCCAAGATCCAGGAGGTGCCACTGAAGCTTTCTTT

V: TRBV5-1
length: 16
D: NA
J: TRBJ2-1
size: NA
CDR3: CASSLAEMTAYNEQFF
DNA: TGCGCCAGCAGCTTGGCCGAGATGACAGCCTACAATGAGCAGTTCTTC

V: TRBV6-5
length: 15
D: NA
J: TRBJ1-5
size: NA
CDR3: CASTVLVDSNQPQHF
DNA: TGTGCCAGCACTGTCCTGGTAGATAGCAATCAGCCCCAGCATTTT

V: TRBV5-4
length: 16
D: TRBD1
J: TRBJ2-3
size: NA
CDR3: CASSFGRDRATDTQYF
DNA: TGTGCCAGCAGCTTCGGGCGGGACAGGGCCACAGATACGCAGTATTTT

V: TRBV4-1
length: 15
D: TRBD2
J: TRBJ2-7
size: NA
CDR3: CASSRGGGSSYEQYF
DNA: TGCGCCAGCAGCCGGGGCGGGGGGAGCTCCTACGAGCAGTACTTC

V: TRBV5-1
length: 14
D: TRBD1
J: TRBJ2-1
size: NA
CDR3: CASSGGDRDNEQFF
DNA: TGCGCCAGCAGCGGAGGGGACAGGGATAATGAGCAGTTCTTC

V: TRBV7-9
length: 16
D: TRBD1
J: TRBJ1-4
size: NA
CDR3: CASSLAGTGFGEKLFF
DNA: TGTGCCAGCAGCTTAGCCGGGACAGGGTTTGGGGAAAAACTGTTTTTT

V: TRBV18
length: 14
D: TRBD1
J: TRBJ2-7
size: NA
CDR3: CASSPPGQPYEQYF
DNA: TGTGCCAGCTCACCACCGGGACAGCCCTACGAGCAGTACTTC

V: TRBV30
length: 14
D: TRBD1
J: TRBJ2-3
size: NA
CDR3: CAWTDRGNTDTQYF
DNA: TGTGCCTGGACGGACAGGGGTAACACAGATACGCAGTATTTT

V: TRBV6-5
length: 15
D: TRBD1
J: TRBJ1-2
size: NA
CDR3: CASSYTTGGAYGYTF
DNA: TGTGCCAGCAGTTACACCACAGGGGGCGCCTATGGCTACACCTTC

V: TRBV19
length: 13
D: TRBD1
J: TRBJ2-5
size: NA
CDR3: CASAQTGEETQYF
DNA: TGTGCCAGTGCCCAGACAGGGGAAGAGACCCAGTACTTC

V: TRBV7-3
length: 13
D: NA
J: TRBJ1-1
size: few
CDR3: CASSLLPNTEAFF
DNA: TGTGCCAGCAGCTTACTCCCGAACACTGAAGCTTTCTTT

V: TRBV3-1/TRBV3-2
length: 15
D: NA
J: TRBJ2-3
size: NA
CDR3: CASSQDIRLSDTQYF
DNA: TGTGCCAGCAGCCAAGATATCAGGCTTTCAGATACGCAGTATTTT

V: TRBV2
length: 17
D: TRBD1
J: TRBJ1-2
size: NA
CDR3: CASSEITGGDTNYGYTF
DNA: TGTGCCAGCAGTGAGATAACAGGGGGGGACACTAACTATGGCTACACCTTC

V: TRBV7-3
length: 13
D: TRBD1
J: TRBJ2-3
size: NA
CDR3: CASSAQGAGTQYF
DNA: TGTGCCAGCAGCGCGCAGGGGGCTGGTACGCAGTATTTT

V: TRBV28
length: 13
D: NA
J: TRBJ1-6
size: NA
CDR3: CAVQGNYNSPLHF
DNA: TGTGCCGTACAGGGAAACTATAATTCACCCCTCCACTTT

V: TRBV2
length: 15
D: TRBD2
J: TRBJ2-3
size: NA
CDR3: CASMSQRGSTDTQYF
DNA: TGTGCCAGCATGTCCCAGCGGGGGAGCACAGATACGCAGTATTTT

V: TRBV6-5
length: 15
D: NA
J: TRBJ1-2
size: NA
CDR3: CASEGAVGTNYGYTF
DNA: TGTGCCAGCGAAGGGGCGGTAGGCACAAACTATGGCTACACCTTC

V: TRBV24-1
length: 13
D: NA
J: TRBJ2-1
size: NA
CDR3: CATSDSVYNEQFF
DNA: TGTGCCACCAGTGATTCAGTGTACAATGAGCAGTTCTTC

V: TRBV5-4
length: 17
D: TRBD1
J: TRBJ2-6
size: NA
CDR3: CASSSGQGRTGANVLTF
DNA: TGTGCCAGCAGCAGCGGACAGGGGAGGACTGGGGCCAACGTCCTGACTTTC

V: TRBV11-2
length: 14
D: TRBD1
J: TRBJ1-6
size: NA
CDR3: CASASGQGDSPLHF
DNA: TGTGCCAGCGCCTCCGGACAGGGGGATTCACCCCTCCACTTT

V: TRBV5-4
length: 16
D: NA
J: TRBJ2-1
size: NA
CDR3: CASSLNGGIPYNEQFF
DNA: TGTGCCAGCAGCTTGAATGGGGGGATACCCTACAATGAGCAGTTCTTC

V: TRBV9
length: 17
D: NA
J: TRBJ1-5
size: NA
CDR3: CASSVGSGEWFNQPQHF
DNA: TGTGCCAGCAGCGTAGGTTCCGGGGAATGGTTCAATCAGCCCCAGCATTTT